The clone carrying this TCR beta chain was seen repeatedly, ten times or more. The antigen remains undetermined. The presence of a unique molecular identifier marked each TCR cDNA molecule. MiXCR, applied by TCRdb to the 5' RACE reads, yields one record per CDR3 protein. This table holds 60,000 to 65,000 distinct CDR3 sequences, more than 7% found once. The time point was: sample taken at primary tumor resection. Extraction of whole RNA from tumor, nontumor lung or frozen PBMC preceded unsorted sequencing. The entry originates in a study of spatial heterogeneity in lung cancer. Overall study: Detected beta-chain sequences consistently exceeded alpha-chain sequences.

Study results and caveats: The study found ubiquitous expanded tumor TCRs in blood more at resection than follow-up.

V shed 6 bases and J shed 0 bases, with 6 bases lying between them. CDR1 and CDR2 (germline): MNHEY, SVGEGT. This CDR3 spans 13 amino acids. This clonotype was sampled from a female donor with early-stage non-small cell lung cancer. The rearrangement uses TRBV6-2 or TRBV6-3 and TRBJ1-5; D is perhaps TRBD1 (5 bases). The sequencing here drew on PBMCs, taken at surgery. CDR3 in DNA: TGTGCCAGCAGGACAGATAGCAATCAGCCCCAGCATTTT. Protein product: CASRTDSNQPQHF.